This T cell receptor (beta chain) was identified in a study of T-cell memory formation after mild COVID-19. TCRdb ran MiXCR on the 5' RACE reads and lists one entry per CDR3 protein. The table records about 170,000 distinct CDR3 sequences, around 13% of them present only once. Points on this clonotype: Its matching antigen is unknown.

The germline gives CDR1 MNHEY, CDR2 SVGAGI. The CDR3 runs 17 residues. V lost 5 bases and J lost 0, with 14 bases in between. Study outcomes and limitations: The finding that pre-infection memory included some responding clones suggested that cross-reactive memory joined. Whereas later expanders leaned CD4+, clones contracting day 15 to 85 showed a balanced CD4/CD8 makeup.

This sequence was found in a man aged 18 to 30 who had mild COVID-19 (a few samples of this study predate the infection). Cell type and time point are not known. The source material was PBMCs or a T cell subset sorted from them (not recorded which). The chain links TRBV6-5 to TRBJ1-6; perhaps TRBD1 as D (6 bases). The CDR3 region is CASSLNRASSYNSPLHF. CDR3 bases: TGTGCCAGCAGTCTCAACAGGGCTAGCTCCTATAATTCACCCCTCCACTTT.